This TCR beta chain was captured in a study of blood T cell repertoires in COVID-19. Background on the study: COVID-19 samples, acute and convalescent, were from the United States, Italy and Spain.

This CDR3 has 13 residues. J was trimmed by 2 bases and V by 7 bases; bases with no gene match: 5. CDR1 SQVTM and CDR2 ANQGSEA come from the germline V gene. Using immunoSEQ multiplex PCR, the repertoire was profiled, and TCRdb retains in-frame clones only, with some absent. The data show approximately 240,000 clones, 88% seen once. The J gene is TRBJ1-1, the V gene TRBV29-1, with 9 nucleotides matching TRBD1. This receptor was obtained from a woman aged 40 to 50 who had recovered from COVID-19. Sequenced material: peripheral blood. Here the CDR3 DNA reads TGCAGCGGCCGGGACAGGGTAAACACTGAAGCTTTCTTT. Protein: CSGRDRVNTEAFF.